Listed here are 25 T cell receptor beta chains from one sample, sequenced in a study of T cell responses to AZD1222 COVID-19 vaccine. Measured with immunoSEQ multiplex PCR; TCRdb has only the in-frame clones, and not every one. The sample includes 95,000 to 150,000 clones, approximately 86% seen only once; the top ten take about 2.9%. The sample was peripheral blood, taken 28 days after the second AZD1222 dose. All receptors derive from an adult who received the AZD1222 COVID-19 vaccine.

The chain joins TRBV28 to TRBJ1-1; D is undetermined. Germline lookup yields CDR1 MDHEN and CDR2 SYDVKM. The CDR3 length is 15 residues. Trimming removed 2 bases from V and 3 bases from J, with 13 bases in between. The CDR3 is CASSLKRSSYTEAFF. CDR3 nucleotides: TGTGCCAGCAGTTTAAAACGGAGTTCATACACTGAAGCTTTCTTT.

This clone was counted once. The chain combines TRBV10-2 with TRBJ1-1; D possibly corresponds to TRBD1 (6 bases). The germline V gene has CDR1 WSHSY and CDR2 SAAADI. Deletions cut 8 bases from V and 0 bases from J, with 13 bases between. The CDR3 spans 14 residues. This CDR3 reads CASGLDSLNTEAFF. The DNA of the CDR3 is TGCGCCAGCGGCCTGGACAGCTTGAACACTGAAGCTTTCTTT.

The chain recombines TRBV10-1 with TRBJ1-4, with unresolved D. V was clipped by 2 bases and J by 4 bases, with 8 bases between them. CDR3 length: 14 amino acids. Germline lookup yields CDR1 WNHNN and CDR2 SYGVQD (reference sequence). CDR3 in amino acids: CASSERAGNEKLFF. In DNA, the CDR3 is TGCGCCAGCAGTGAGAGGGCCGGTAATGAAAAACTGTTTTTT.

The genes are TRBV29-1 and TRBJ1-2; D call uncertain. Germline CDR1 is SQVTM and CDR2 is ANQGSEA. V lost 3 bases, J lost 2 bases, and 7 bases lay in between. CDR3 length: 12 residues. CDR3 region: CSVDLQNYGYTF. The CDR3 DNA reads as TGCAGCGTTGATTTACAGAACTATGGCTACACCTTC.

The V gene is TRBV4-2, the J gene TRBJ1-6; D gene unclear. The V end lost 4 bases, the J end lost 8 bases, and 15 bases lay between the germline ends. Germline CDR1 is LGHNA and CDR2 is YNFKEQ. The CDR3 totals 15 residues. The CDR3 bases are TGTGCCAGCAGCCCCCGCTTGGTCGGGGATTCACCCCTCCACTTT. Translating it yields CASSPRLVGDSPLHF.

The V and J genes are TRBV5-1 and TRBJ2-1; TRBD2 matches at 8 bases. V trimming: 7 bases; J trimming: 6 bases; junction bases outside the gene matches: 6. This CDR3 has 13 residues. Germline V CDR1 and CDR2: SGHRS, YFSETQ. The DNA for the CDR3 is TGCGCCAGCTCAGCGGGGGCCCCCAATGAGCAGTTCTTC. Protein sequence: CASSAGAPNEQFF.

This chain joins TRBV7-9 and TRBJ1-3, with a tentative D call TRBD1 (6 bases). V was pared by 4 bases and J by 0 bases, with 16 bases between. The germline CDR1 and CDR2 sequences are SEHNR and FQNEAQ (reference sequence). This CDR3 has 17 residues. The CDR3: CASSSPHTGSSGNTIYF. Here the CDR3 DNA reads TGTGCCAGCAGCTCACCTCATACAGGGAGCTCTGGAAACACCATATATTTT.

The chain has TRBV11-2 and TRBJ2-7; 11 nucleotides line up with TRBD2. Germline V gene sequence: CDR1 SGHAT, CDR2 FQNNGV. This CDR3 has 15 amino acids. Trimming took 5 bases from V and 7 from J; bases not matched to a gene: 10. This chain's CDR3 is CASSTGLAASTEQYF. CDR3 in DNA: TGTGCCAGCAGCACGGGACTAGCGGCCTCTACGGAGCAGTACTTC.

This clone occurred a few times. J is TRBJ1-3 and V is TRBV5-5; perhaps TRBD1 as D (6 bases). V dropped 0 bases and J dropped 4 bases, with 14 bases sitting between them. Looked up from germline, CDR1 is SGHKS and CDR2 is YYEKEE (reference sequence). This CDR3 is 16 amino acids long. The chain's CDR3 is CASSLDPGEGGNTIYF. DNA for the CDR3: TGTGCCAGCAGCTTGGACCCAGGGGAAGGGGGAAACACCATATATTTT.

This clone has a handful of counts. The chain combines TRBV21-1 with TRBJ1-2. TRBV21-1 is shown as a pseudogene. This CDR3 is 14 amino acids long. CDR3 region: CASGGGGAGYGYTF. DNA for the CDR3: TGTGCCAGCGGGGGAGGGGGCGCGGGGTATGGCTACACCTTC.

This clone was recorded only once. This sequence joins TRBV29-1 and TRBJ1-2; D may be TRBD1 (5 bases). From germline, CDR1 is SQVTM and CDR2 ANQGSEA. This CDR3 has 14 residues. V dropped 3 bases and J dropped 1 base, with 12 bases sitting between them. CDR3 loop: CSVEPLGVNYGYTF. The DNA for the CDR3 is TGCAGCGTTGAGCCCCTGGGGGTTAACTATGGCTACACCTTC.

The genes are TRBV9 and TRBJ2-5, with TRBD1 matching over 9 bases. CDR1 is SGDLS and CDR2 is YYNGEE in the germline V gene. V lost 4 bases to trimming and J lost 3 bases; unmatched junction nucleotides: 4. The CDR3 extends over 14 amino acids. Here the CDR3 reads CASSSRQGEETQYF. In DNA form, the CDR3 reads TGTGCCAGCAGCTCCCGACAGGGGGAAGAGACCCAGTACTTC.

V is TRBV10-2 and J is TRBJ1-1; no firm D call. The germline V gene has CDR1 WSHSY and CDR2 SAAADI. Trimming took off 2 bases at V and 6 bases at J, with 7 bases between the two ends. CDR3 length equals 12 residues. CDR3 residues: CASSEPPSEAFF. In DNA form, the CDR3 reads TGCGCCAGCAGTGAGCCCCCCTCTGAAGCTTTCTTT.

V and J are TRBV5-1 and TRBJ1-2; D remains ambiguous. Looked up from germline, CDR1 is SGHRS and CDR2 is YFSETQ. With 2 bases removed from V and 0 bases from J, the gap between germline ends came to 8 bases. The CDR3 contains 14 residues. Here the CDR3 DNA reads TGCGCCAGCAGCTTAGAACCATCTAACTATGGCTACACCTTC. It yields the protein CASSLEPSNYGYTF.

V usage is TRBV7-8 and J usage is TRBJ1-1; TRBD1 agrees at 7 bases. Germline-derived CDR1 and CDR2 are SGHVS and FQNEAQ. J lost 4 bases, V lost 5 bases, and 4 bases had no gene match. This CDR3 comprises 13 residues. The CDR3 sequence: CASSKRGRTEAFF. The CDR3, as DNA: TGTGCCAGCAGCAAGAGGGGGCGCACTGAAGCTTTCTTT.

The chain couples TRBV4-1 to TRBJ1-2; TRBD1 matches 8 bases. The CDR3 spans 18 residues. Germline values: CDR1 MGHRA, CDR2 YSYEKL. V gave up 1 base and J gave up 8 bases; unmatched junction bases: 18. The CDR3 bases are TGCGCCAGCAGCCAAGTTCCCCCCTCTCTCGACAGGGGACGGGGCTACACCTTC. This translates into CASSQVPPSLDRGRGYTF.

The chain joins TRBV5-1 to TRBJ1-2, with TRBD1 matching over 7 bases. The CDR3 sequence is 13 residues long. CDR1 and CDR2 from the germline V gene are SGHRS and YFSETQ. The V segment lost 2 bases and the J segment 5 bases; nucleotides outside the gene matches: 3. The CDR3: CASSLPGQYGYTF. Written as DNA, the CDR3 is TGCGCCAGCAGCTTACCGGGACAGTATGGCTACACCTTC.

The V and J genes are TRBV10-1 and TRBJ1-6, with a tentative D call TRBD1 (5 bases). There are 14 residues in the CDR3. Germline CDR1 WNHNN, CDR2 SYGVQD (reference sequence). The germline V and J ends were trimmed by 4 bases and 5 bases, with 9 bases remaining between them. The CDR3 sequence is CASSVSRDNSPLHF. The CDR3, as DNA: TGCGCCAGCAGTGTGTCCAGGGATAATTCACCCCTCCACTTT.

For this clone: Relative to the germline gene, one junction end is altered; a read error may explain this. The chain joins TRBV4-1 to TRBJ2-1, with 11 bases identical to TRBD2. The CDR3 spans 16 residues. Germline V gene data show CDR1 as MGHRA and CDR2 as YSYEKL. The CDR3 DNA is TGCGCCAGCAGCCTCGGACTAGCGGGTTCCTTCAATGAGCAGTTCTTC. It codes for CASSLGLAGSFNEQFF.

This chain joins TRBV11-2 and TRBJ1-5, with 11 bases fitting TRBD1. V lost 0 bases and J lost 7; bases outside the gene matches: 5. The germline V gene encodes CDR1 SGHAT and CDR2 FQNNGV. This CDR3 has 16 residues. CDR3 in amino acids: CASSLDAGTGGQPQHF. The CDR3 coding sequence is TGTGCCAGCAGCTTAGATGCCGGGACAGGGGGACAGCCCCAGCATTTT. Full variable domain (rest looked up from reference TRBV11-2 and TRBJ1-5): EAGVAQSPRYKIIEKRQSVAFWCNPISGHATLYWYQQILGQGPKLLIQFQNNGVVDDSQLPKDRFSAERLKGVDSTLKIQPAKLEDSAVYLCASSLDAGTGGQPQHFGDGTRLSIL.

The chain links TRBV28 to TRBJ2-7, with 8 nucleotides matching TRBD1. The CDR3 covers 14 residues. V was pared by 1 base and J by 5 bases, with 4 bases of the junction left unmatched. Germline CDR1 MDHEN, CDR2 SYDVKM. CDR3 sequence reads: CASSLFQGAHEQYF. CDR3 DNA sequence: TGTGCCAGCAGTTTATTCCAGGGGGCCCACGAGCAGTACTTC.

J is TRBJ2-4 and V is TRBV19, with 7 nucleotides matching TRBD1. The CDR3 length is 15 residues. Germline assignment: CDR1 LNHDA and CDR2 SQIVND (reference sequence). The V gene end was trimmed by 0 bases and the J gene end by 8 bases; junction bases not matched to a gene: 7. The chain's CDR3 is CASSIEMTGWDIQYF. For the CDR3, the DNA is TGTGCCAGTAGTATAGAAATGACAGGGTGGGACATTCAGTACTTC.

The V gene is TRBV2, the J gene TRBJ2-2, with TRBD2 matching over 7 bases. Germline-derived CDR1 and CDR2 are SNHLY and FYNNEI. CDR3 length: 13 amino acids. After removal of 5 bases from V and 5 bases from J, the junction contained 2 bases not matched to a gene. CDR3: CASSSGDTGELFF. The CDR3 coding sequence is TGTGCCAGCAGTAGCGGGGATACCGGGGAGCTGTTTTTT.

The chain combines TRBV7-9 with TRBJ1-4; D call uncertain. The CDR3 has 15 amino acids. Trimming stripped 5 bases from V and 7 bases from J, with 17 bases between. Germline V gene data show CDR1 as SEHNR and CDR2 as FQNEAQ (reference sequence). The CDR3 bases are TGTGCCAGCAGCGCTAGTGGGTCACGGCCTGAAAAACTGTTTTTT. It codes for CASSASGSRPEKLFF.

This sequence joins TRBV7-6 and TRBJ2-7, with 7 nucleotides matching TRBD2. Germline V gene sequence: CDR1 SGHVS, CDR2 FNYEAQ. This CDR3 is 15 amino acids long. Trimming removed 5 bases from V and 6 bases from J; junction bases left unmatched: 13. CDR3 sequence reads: CASSLRGGGSREQYF. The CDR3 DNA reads TGTGCCAGCAGCCTTAGAGGCGGGGGATCTCGCGAGCAGTACTTC.